This T cell receptor beta chain was profiled in a study of shared clonotypes between healthy human individuals. Findings and caveats of the study: Generation probability values for non-shared clonotypes were lower than those for clonotypes shared by all four donors. Sharing of clonotypes among donors was expected to vary with sequencing depth.

Clones were read by immunoSEQ multiplex PCR, and TCRdb kept only the in-frame ones, dropping some. The sample yields under 1,900,000 clones, approximately 98.5% seen once. Trimming cost V 4 bases and J 3 bases; bases outside gene matches: 6. Germline-derived CDR1 and CDR2 are SGHDT and YYEEEE. The CDR3 runs to 15 residues. The donor population consisted of healthy HIV-negative adults with no recent acute infections or vaccinations. A remark on this clone: Its specificity is not known.

The sequence was collected from a man under 40 in good health. The V and J genes are TRBV5-6 and TRBJ2-7, with TRBD2 matching 11 bases. Sequencing was carried out using naive CD4+ T cells sorted from blood. The subset: CD45RA+ positively selected. The DNA for the CDR3 is TGTGCCAGCAGCCTCGGGACTAGCGGCCACTACGAGCAGTACTTC. This codes for CASSLGTSGHYEQYF. Drawing the rest from reference TRBV5-6 and TRBJ2-7, the complete variable domain is DAGVTQSPTHLIKTRGQQVTLRCSPKSGHDTVSWYQQALGQGPQFIFQYYEEEERQRGNFPDRFSGHQFPNYSSELNVNALLLGDSALYLCASSLGTSGHYEQYFGPGTRLTVT.